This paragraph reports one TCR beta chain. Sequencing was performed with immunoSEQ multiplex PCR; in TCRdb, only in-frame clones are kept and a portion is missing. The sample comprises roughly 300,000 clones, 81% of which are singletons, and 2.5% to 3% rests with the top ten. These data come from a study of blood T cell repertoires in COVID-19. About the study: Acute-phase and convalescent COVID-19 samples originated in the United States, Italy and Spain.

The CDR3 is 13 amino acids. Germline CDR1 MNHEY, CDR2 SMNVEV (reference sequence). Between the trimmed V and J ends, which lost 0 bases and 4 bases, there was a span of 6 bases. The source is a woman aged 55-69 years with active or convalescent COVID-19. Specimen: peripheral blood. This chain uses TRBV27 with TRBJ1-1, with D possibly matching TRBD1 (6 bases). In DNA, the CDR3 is TGTGCCAGCAGTTTATCGACAGGCACTGAAGCTTTCTTT. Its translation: CASSLSTGTEAFF.